The 7 T cell receptor beta chains below were found in one sample sequenced in a study of early T cells in non-severe SARS-CoV-2 infection. Via MiXCR, TCRdb re-called the 5' RACE reads, giving one row per CDR3 protein. The data contain about 50,000 distinct CDR3 sequences, about a tenth of them singletons. Sequences were obtained from whole blood. These receptors were taken from an adult who was a healthcare worker with PCR-confirmed SARS-CoV-2 infection or an uninfected control (not recorded which).

This clonotype has at least ten counts. The V and J genes are TRBV6-2 or TRBV6-3 and TRBJ2-2, with D unclear. With 6 bases removed from V and 2 bases from J, the gap between germline ends came to 4 bases. This CDR3 is built from 12 residues. Germline CDR1 MNHEY, CDR2 SVGEGT. The CDR3 DNA sequence: TGTGCCAGCAGGGAAAACACCGGGGAGCTGTTTTTT. Amino acid sequence: CASRENTGELFF.

This clonotype has ten or more counts. This rearrangement joins TRBV20-1 to TRBJ1-1; possibly TRBD1 for D (5 bases). Trimming cost V 5 bases and J 0 bases, with 10 bases left between them. The CDR3 consists of 13 residues. Germline V CDR1 and CDR2: DFQATT, SNEGSKA (reference sequence). CDR3: CSAEDTLNTEAFF. The CDR3 DNA reads TGCAGTGCTGAGGACACATTGAACACTGAAGCTTTCTTT.

This clonotype came up many times. This chain uses TRBV28 with TRBJ2-7, with D tentatively TRBD1 (6 bases). This CDR3 has 12 residues. Looked up from germline, CDR1 is MDHEN and CDR2 is SYDVKM. Trimming removed 3 bases at V and 4 bases at J, with 7 bases between. CDR3 in amino acids: CASSLGTYEQYF. The CDR3 nucleotides are TGTGCCAGCAGTTTGGGGACATACGAGCAGTACTTC.

This chain links TRBV5-1 with TRBJ2-1; no clear D gene. Trimming took 4 bases from V and 9 from J, leaving 14 bases between them. Per germline, CDR1 SGHRS and CDR2 YFSETQ. The CDR3 extends over 13 amino acids. CDR3 protein: CASSDLDLGEQFF. In DNA, the CDR3 is TGCGCCAGCAGCGACCTAGATCTCGGTGAGCAGTTCTTC. Full variable domain (remainder filled in from reference TRBV5-1 and TRBJ2-1): KAGVTQTPRYLIKTRGQQVTLSCSPISGHRSVSWYQQTPGQGLQFLFEYFSETQRNKGNFPGRFSGRQFSNSRSEMNVSTLELGDSALYLCASSDLDLGEQFFGPGTRLTVL.

The chain employs TRBV18 and TRBJ2-7; TRBD2 agrees at 8 bases. The germline V gene has CDR1 KGHSH and CDR2 LQKENI. The V gene end was trimmed by 1 base and the J gene end by 3 bases; junction bases not matched to a gene: 11. CDR3 length: 17 residues. DNA for the CDR3: TGTGCCAGCTCACCACTAACAGGGACTAGTACGGTCTACGAGCAGTACTTC. It is translated as CASSPLTGTSTVYEQYF.

By sample share, this clonotype is medium-sized. The chain couples TRBV7-2 to TRBJ2-3; D is unclear. CDR3 length: 15 amino acids. Germline V gene lookup returns CDR1 SGHTA and CDR2 FQGNSA. With 5 bases removed from V and 3 bases from J, the gap between germline ends came to 15 bases. CDR3 in amino acids: CASSPDSLGTDTQYF. CDR3 DNA: TGTGCCAGCAGCCCTGACTCTCTCGGAACAGATACGCAGTATTTT.

There are many counts of this clonotype. V is TRBV5-1 and J is TRBJ2-3; no clear D gene. CDR1 and CDR2 from the germline V gene are SGHRS and YFSETQ. The CDR3 is 16 residues long. V was cut by 0 bases and J by 3 bases, with 14 bases left in between. The DNA for the CDR3 is TGCGCCAGCAGCTTGGCTTCGTCGGCCCATACAGATACGCAGTATTTT. It translates to CASSLASSAHTDTQYF.